Listed here is a single T cell receptor (beta chain). The data stem from a study of blood T cell repertoires in COVID-19. The wider study: COVID-19 samples collected from the United States, Italy and Spain covered acute and convalescent phases. T cells, B-cell-depleted T cells, or PBMCs supplied cDNA or gDNA.

In germline, CDR1 is SGHTA, CDR2 FQGNSA. Trimming removed 0 bases from V and 5 bases from J, with 17 bases in between. The CDR3 length is 17 residues. How the authors handled the data: Quantification of nucleated cells was approximated via reference gene primer amplification. The data were produced by immunoSEQ multiplex PCR, yet TCRdb's version contains in-frame clones alone and is incomplete. Clonal size and the V and J genes are those of that table, whereas D and trimming came from the DNA. Here the sample spans around 63,000 clones, roughly 80% being singletons. Specimen: peripheral blood. The clonotype originates from a woman in her sixties or seventies with acute or convalescent COVID-19. The rearrangement uses TRBV7-2 and TRBJ2-1, with D possibly matching TRBD2 (5 bases). CDR3 loop: CASSLALAGPPNNEQFF. The CDR3 DNA reads TGTGCCAGCAGCTTAGCGCTAGCAGGTCCGCCTAACAATGAGCAGTTCTTC.